The subject of this entry is one T cell receptor (beta chain). Its antigen is undetermined. Trimming left V 1 base short and J 5 bases short, with 5 bases between. There are 12 residues in the CDR3. The germline V gene has CDR1 SEHNR and CDR2 FQNEAQ (reference sequence). Version v3.0 of the immunoSEQ assay was performed at survey level. Here immunoSEQ multiplex PCR was the method, and the copy in TCRdb shows in-frame clones only, minus some. This sample yields 20,000 to 25,000 clones, of which around four fifths are seen a single time; 8.8% belongs to the top ten. This sample was included in a study of long-term antiretroviral therapy in people with HIV. Study findings and constraints: Repertoire composition at all time points was dominated by clones that had expanded before ART.

The J gene is TRBJ2-5, the V gene TRBV7-9; D gene ambiguous. The clonotype was recovered from a woman between 35 and 50 years old with HIV. The source material was unsorted PBMCs, sampled 1.2 years after starting antiretroviral therapy. Written as DNA, the CDR3 is TGTGCCAGCAGCTTAGGGGATGAGACCCAGTACTTC. Its protein product is CASSLGDETQYF.